These 31 T cell receptor beta chains came from one sample sequenced in a study of identical twins. One entry per CDR3 protein, called by TCRdb with MiXCR from the 5' RACE reads. The data show 1,800,000 or so distinct CDR3 sequences, 32% seen once. The source material was cord blood. These TCRs come from a newborn girl in good health.

The rearrangement uses TRBV30 and TRBJ1-5; 8 nucleotides line up with TRBD1. Germline trimming cut 6 bases from V and 2 bases from J; bases unmatched to any gene: 3. The CDR3 spans 13 residues. Per germline, CDR1 GTSNPN and CDR2 SVGIG (reference sequence). The CDR3: CACQTGGNQPQHF. CDR3 coding DNA: TGTGCCTGTCAGACAGGGGGCAATCAGCCCCAGCATTTT. The full variable domain, completed using reference TRBV30 and TRBJ1-5, is SQTIHQWPATLVQPVGSPLSLECTVEGTSNPNLYWYRQAAGRGLQLLFYSVGIGQISSEVPQNLSASRPQDRQFILSSKKLLLSDSGFYLCACQTGGNQPQHFGDGTRLSIL.

V is TRBV29-1 and J is TRBJ1-2; D is perhaps TRBD1 (5 bases). V gave up 1 base and J gave up 7 bases, with 16 bases separating them. From germline, CDR1 is SQVTM and CDR2 ANQGSEA. The CDR3 is 14 residues long. The chain's CDR3 is CSVEVTGGPCGYTF. The CDR3 DNA is TGCAGCGTTGAAGTTACGGGGGGTCCCTGTGGCTACACCTTC.

This chain links TRBV6-6 with TRBJ2-1, with no clear D. V was trimmed by 5 bases and J by 5 bases, leaving 7 bases between them. From germline, CDR1 is MNHNY and CDR2 SVGAGI (reference sequence). The CDR3 loop spans 12 amino acids. The CDR3 nucleotides read TGTGCCAGCAGTGTGGAAAACAATGAGCAGTTCTTC. Protein sequence: CASSVENNEQFF.

The V call is TRBV27, the J call TRBJ1-2, with 8 bases that match TRBD1. The germline V gene has CDR1 MNHEY and CDR2 SMNVEV (reference sequence). This CDR3 has 15 residues. Losses at the gene ends were 2 bases for V and 6 bases for J; bases not matched to a gene: 8. The CDR3 region has the DNA TGTGCCAGCAGTTTAAGTAGAACAGGGGGGGATGGCTACACCTTC. It translates to CASSLSRTGGDGYTF.

The chain is built from TRBV28 and TRBJ1-4, with TRBD1 as a possible D gene (5 bases). Germline V gives CDR1 MDHEN, CDR2 SYDVKM. This CDR3 contains 18 residues. Trimming left V 2 bases short and J 8 bases short, with 24 bases between. In DNA form, the CDR3 reads TGTGCCAGCAGTTTACCCCGGGACGTCTATGGGGAAGGGGAAAAACTGTTTTTT. Translating it yields CASSLPRDVYGEGEKLFF.

The table lists this clonotype with a count of one. This chain uses TRBV5-1 with TRBJ1-6; the D gene is possibly TRBD1 (5 bases). The length of the CDR3 is 14 residues. CDR1 and CDR2 from the germline V gene are SGHRS and YFSETQ. Trimming took off 0 bases at V and 10 bases at J, with 11 bases between the two ends. CDR3 in DNA: TGCGCCAGCAGCTTGGGACAGCTTCGATCACCCCTCCACTTT. Translated, it gives CASSLGQLRSPLHF.

The rearrangement joins TRBV6-6 to TRBJ1-2, with TRBD1 matching 8 bases. Germline CDR1 and CDR2: MNHNY and SVGAGI (reference sequence). The CDR3 runs 16 residues. The trim removed 5 bases at V and 0 bases at J, leaving 8 bases unmatched. In DNA form, the CDR3 reads TGTGCCAGCAGTACTCGGACAGGGAGGGCTAACTATGGCTACACCTTC. Residues: CASSTRTGRANYGYTF.

The chain uses TRBV12-3 or TRBV12-4 and TRBJ2-2; D possibly uses TRBD1 or TRBD2 (6 bases each). Trimming cost V 5 bases and J 2 bases, with 15 bases left between them. The CDR3 covers 16 residues. The CDR3 is CASSPLQGGNTGELFF. CDR3 in DNA: TGTGCCAGCAGTCCCCTACAGGGAGGCAACACCGGGGAGCTGTTTTTT.

The J gene is TRBJ1-5, the V gene TRBV12-3 or TRBV12-4, with D tentatively TRBD1 (5 bases). This CDR3 is 15 amino acids long. Between the trimmed V and J ends, which lost 2 bases and 5 bases, there was a span of 13 bases. The CDR3 reads CASSLNGGLDQPQHF. DNA of the CDR3: TGTGCCAGCAGTTTAAACGGGGGATTAGATCAGCCCCAGCATTTT.

In regard to this clonotype: A much larger clone is a single base away; this may be a read error. The chain couples TRBV5-1 to TRBJ1-2, with D uncertain. Germline V gene data show CDR1 as SGHRS and CDR2 as YFSETQ. This CDR3 is 12 amino acids long. The V gene lost 0 bases and the J gene lost 6 bases, with 6 bases spanning the gap. Here the CDR3 reads CASSLEADGYTF. The CDR3 DNA reads TGCGCCAGCAGCTTGGAGGCCGATGGCTACACCTTC.

In DNA, the CDR3 is TGCAGTGCTAGCCCCTTTGGTAGCGGGAGGGTCTACAATGAGCAGTTCTTC. Encoded protein: CSASPFGSGRVYNEQFF. The chain recombines TRBV20-1 with TRBJ2-1; 11 bases align to TRBD2. The CDR3 is 17 residues long. Germline-derived CDR1 and CDR2 are DFQATT and SNEGSKA (reference sequence). The V gene end was trimmed by 3 bases and the J gene end by 3 bases; junction bases not matched to a gene: 10.

Points on this clonotype: A much bigger clone sits one base away, suggesting this may be a read error. The chain carries TRBV27 and TRBJ2-3; D is unresolved. The CDR3 runs 13 residues. V lost 0 bases, J lost 8 bases, and 9 bases lay in between. Germline loops: CDR1 MNHEY, CDR2 SMNVEV (reference sequence). CDR3 nucleotides: TGTGCCAGCAGTTTATCGATTACCGGTACGCAGTATTTT. It encodes CASSLSITGTQYF.

This rearrangement joins TRBV19 to TRBJ1-4, with D unclear. CDR1 and CDR2 from the germline V gene are LNHDA and SQIVND (reference sequence). The CDR3 extends over 15 amino acids. The germline V and J ends were trimmed by 5 bases and 4 bases, with 14 bases remaining between them. The CDR3 bases are TGTGCCAGTAGTGCACCGGGCCTCCTTAATGAAAAACTGTTTTTT. It is translated as CASSAPGLLNEKLFF.

In its sample, this clonotype was seen a few times. The chain uses TRBV14 and TRBJ2-5; D is unclear. CDR1 and CDR2 from the germline V gene are SGHDN and FVKESK. V shed 4 bases and J shed 5 bases, with 14 bases lying between them. CDR3 size: 14 residues. CDR3 sequence reads: CASSPPGLHETQYF. The CDR3 nucleotides read TGTGCCAGCAGCCCCCCGGGCCTCCATGAGACCCAGTACTTC.

This clonotype appeared a few times. The genes are TRBV12-3 or TRBV12-4 and TRBJ1-1; TRBD1 might be the D (5 bases). There are 13 residues in the CDR3. Trimming stripped 7 bases from V and 5 bases from J, with 14 bases between. The CDR3 nucleotides are TGTGCCAGCACCGTTCAGGGCGAGACTGAAGCTTTCTTT. It is translated as CASTVQGETEAFF.

CDR3 protein: CASSDYRGLSTDTQYF. DNA of the CDR3: TGTGCCAGCAGTGACTACAGGGGTCTCAGCACAGATACGCAGTATTTT. This chain uses TRBV6-1 with TRBJ2-3; 7 nucleotides agree with TRBD1. The CDR3 length is 16 residues. The V gene's germline CDR1 is MNHNS and CDR2 SASEGT. Trimming cost V 3 bases and J 0 bases; bases outside gene matches: 6.

This clonotype was seen at least ten times. This chain uses TRBV12-3 or TRBV12-4 with TRBJ2-1; D ambiguous. Deletions cut 7 bases from V and 6 bases from J, with 1 base between. The CDR3 has 9 amino acids. The CDR3 DNA is TGTGCCAGCACCAATGAGCAGTTCTTC. Protein sequence: CASTNEQFF.

The V call is TRBV6-1, the J call TRBJ1-4; D remains ambiguous. Germline V gene data show CDR1 as MNHNS and CDR2 as SASEGT. With 1 base removed from V and 7 bases from J, the gap between germline ends came to 7 bases. The CDR3 has 13 residues. The CDR3 nucleotides read TGTGCCAGCAGTGAAGGGCCGCGTGAAAAACTGTTTTTT. Its protein product is CASSEGPREKLFF.

This clonotype was detected only a few times. The chain is built from TRBV4-1 and TRBJ1-2; D may be TRBD1 (5 bases). Germline values: CDR1 MGHRA, CDR2 YSYEKL. The CDR3 spans 18 residues. The V gene lost 0 bases and the J gene lost 4 bases, with 21 bases spanning the gap. The CDR3 DNA is TGCGCCAGCAGCCAAGAACAAGTAAGGACAAGGGGAACCTATGGCTACACCTTC. Its translation is CASSQEQVRTRGTYGYTF.

The J gene is TRBJ1-2, the V gene TRBV20-1; perhaps TRBD1 as D (6 bases). The CDR3 totals 13 residues. Germline assignment: CDR1 DFQATT and CDR2 SNEGSKA (reference sequence). Trimming took off 3 bases at V and 3 bases at J, with 11 bases between the two ends. CDR3 sequence (DNA): TGCAGTGCTAGTGGGGGCTCAGACTATGGCTACACCTTC. Protein product: CSASGGSDYGYTF.

The chain links TRBV3-1 to TRBJ1-6, with 9 nucleotides matching TRBD1. The CDR3 has 16 residues. V lost 4 bases and J lost 7; bases outside the gene matches: 8. Germline V gene data show CDR1 as LGHDT and CDR2 as YNNKEL (reference sequence). As DNA, the CDR3 is TGTGCCAGCAGCCTAGGCGGACAGGGGAAAAATTCACCCCTCCACTTT. It specifies CASSLGGQGKNSPLHF.

Only a few counts were recorded for this clonotype. This sequence joins TRBV12-3 or TRBV12-4 and TRBJ1-6; D is unresolved. Trimming removed 1 base at V and 6 bases at J, with 10 bases between. The CDR3 runs 15 residues. The CDR3 spells CASSLGRASNSPLHF. DNA for the CDR3: TGTGCCAGCAGTTTAGGGCGGGCGAGTAATTCACCCCTCCACTTT.

V is TRBV7-2 and J is TRBJ2-1; possible D gene TRBD2, 7 bases. The closer fit of TRBJ2-7 to the DNA end suggests the J call may be wrong. Germline V gives CDR1 SGHTA, CDR2 FQGNSA. This CDR3 is built from 15 residues. As DNA, the CDR3 is TGTGCCAGCAGCTTAATCGGGGGGCGCTACAATGAGCAGTACTTC. Its protein is CASSLIGGRYNEQYF.

The chain employs TRBV20-1 and TRBJ2-3, with 13 nucleotides matching TRBD2. CDR3 size: 16 residues. Losses at the gene ends were 6 bases for V and 0 bases for J; bases not matched to a gene: 6. Germline CDR1 and CDR2: DFQATT and SNEGSKA (reference sequence). The DNA of the CDR3 is TGCAGTGCACCGACTAGCGGGGGGCCTAGCACAGATACGCAGTATTTT. This sequence encodes CSAPTSGGPSTDTQYF.

The chain recombines TRBV7-2 with TRBJ2-4, with D perhaps TRBD1 (6 bases). The germline V gene has CDR1 SGHTA and CDR2 FQGNSA. This CDR3 contains 18 residues. V lost 1 base and J lost 7, with 23 bases in between. The CDR3 here is CASSLVPGGGVAVNIQYF. In DNA form, the CDR3 reads TGTGCCAGCAGCTTAGTCCCTGGGGGCGGCGTGGCGGTCAACATTCAGTACTTC.

The V and J genes are TRBV3-1 and TRBJ2-3; TRBD2 matches at 11 bases. V was clipped by 1 base and J by 4 bases; unmatched bases: 10. Germline values: CDR1 LGHDT, CDR2 YNNKEL (reference sequence). The CDR3 covers 18 residues. Here the CDR3 DNA reads TGTGCCAGCAGCCAAGCCCCACTAGCGGGAGTCAGCGCAGATACGCAGTATTTT. It translates to CASSQAPLAGVSADTQYF.

The chain is built from TRBV16 and TRBJ1-1, with TRBD1 as a possible D gene (6 bases). Looked up from germline, CDR1 is KGHSY and CDR2 is FQNENV. The CDR3 sequence is 16 residues long. Trimming stripped 4 bases from V and 1 base from J, with 16 bases between. CDR3 nucleotide sequence: TGTGCCAGCAGCCCACTCCGGGGGGCCTCGAACACTGAAGCTTTCTTT. Amino acids: CASSPLRGASNTEAFF.

The V call is TRBV7-2, the J call TRBJ2-4; 8 bases map to TRBD2. TRBJ2-7 matches the DNA end more closely, so the J call is doubtful. Germline loops: CDR1 SGHTA, CDR2 FQGNSA. The CDR3 has 14 amino acids. CDR3 sequence: CASGRVAGPYEQYF. Written as DNA, the CDR3 is TGTGCCAGCGGGCGAGTAGCGGGACCCTACGAGCAGTACTTC.

Ten or more counts support this clonotype. J is TRBJ2-1 and V is TRBV25-1, with D maybe TRBD2 (6 bases). The CDR3 sequence is 13 residues long. V shed 7 bases and J shed 3 bases, with 10 bases lying between them. The germline V gene encodes CDR1 MGHDK and CDR2 SYGVNS. The chain's CDR3 is CASKQTSYNEQFF. The CDR3, as DNA: TGTGCCAGCAAACAGACTAGCTACAATGAGCAGTTCTTC.

V gene TRBV3-1 combines with J gene TRBJ2-5; D might be TRBD1 or TRBD2, each matching 5 bases. Trimming removed 0 bases from V and 5 bases from J, with 13 bases in between. Germline loops: CDR1 LGHDT, CDR2 YNNKEL (reference sequence). The length of the CDR3 is 15 residues. CDR3 nucleotides: TGTGCCAGCAGCCAAGATCTGAGAGGGGAGGAGACCCAGTACTTC. Amino acids: CASSQDLRGEETQYF.

Turning to this clonotype: This could be a read error, since a much larger clone is one nucleotide away. The rearrangement uses TRBV5-1 and TRBJ2-1; 10 positions agree with TRBD2. The CDR3 has 15 residues. Germline CDR1 SGHRS, CDR2 YFSETQ. CDR3 amino acids: CAGSPLTSGYNEQFF. The CDR3 DNA reads TGCGCCGGCAGCCCACTGACTAGCGGGTACAATGAGCAGTTCTTC.